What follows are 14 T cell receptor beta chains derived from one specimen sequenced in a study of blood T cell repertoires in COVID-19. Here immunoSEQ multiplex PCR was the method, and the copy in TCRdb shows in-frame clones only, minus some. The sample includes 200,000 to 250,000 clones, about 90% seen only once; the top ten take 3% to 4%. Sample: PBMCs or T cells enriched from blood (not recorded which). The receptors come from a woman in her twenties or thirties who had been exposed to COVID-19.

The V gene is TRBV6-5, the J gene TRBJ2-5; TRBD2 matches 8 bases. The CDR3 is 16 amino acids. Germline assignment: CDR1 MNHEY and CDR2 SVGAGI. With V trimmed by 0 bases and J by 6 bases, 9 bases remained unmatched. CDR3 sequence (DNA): TGTGCCAGCAGTTACTCAGGAGTGGGACTAGACAAGACCCAGTACTTC. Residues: CASSYSGVGLDKTQYF.

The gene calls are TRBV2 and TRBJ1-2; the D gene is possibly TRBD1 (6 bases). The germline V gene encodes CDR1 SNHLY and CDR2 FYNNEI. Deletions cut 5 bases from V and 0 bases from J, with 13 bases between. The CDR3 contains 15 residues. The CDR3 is CASSRPTGANYGYTF. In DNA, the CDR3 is TGTGCCAGCAGTCGACCGACAGGTGCTAACTATGGCTACACCTTC.

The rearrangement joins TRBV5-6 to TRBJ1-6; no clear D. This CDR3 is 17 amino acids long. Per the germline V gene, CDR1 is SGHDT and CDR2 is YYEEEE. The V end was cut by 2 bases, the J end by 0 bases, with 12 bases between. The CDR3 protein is CASSLQTGSSYNSPLHF. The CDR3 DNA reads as TGTGCCAGCAGCTTACAGACCGGGAGCTCCTATAATTCACCCCTCCACTTT.

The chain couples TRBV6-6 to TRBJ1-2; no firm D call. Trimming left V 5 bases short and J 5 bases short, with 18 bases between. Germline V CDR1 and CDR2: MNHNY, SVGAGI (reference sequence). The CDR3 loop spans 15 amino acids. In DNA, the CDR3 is TGTGCCAGCAGTCCTTCGAGGAGGGCAGAATATGGCTACACCTTC. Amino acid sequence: CASSPSRRAEYGYTF.

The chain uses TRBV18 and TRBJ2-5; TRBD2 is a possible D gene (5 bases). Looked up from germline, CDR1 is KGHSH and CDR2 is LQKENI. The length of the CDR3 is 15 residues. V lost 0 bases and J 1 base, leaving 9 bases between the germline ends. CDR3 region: CASSPPDEGQETQYF. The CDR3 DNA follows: TGTGCCAGCTCACCACCAGATGAGGGCCAAGAGACCCAGTACTTC.

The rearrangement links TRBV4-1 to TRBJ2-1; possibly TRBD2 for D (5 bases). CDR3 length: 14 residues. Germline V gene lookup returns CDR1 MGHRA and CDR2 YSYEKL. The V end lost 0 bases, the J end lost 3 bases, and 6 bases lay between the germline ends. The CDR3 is CASSQESGYNEQFF. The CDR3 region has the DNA TGCGCCAGCAGCCAAGAAAGCGGCTACAATGAGCAGTTCTTC.

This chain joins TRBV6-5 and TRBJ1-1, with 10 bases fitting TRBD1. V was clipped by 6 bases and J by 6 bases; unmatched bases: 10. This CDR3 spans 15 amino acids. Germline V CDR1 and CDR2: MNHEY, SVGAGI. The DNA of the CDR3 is TGTGCCAGCAGCCAGGACAGGGGGTTTGTAGCTGAAGCTTTCTTT. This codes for CASSQDRGFVAEAFF.

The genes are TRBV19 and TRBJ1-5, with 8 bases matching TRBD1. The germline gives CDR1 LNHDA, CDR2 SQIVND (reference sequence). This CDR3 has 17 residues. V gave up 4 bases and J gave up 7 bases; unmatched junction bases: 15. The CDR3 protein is CASSRFAALDRGQPQHF. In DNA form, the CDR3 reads TGTGCCAGTAGTAGGTTTGCGGCTCTCGACAGGGGACAGCCCCAGCATTTT.

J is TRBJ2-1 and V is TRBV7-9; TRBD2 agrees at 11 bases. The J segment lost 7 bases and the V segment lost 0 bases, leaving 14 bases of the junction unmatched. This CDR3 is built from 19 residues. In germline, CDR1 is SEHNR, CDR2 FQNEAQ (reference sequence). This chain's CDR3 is CASSLARRGIAGGVNEQFF. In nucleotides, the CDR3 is TGTGCCAGCAGCTTAGCGCGACGGGGCATAGCGGGAGGGGTTAATGAGCAGTTCTTC. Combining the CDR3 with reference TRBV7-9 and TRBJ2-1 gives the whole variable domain DTGVSQNPRHKITKRGQNVTFRCDPISEHNRLYWYRQTLGQGPEFLTYFQNEAQLEKSRLLSDRFSAERPKGSFSTLEIQRTEQGDSAMYLCASSLARRGIAGGVNEQFFGPGTRLTVL.

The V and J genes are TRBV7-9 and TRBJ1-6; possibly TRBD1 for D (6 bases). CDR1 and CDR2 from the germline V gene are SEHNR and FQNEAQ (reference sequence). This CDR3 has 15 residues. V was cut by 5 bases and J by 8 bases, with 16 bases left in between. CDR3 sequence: CASSPLPRTDSPLHF. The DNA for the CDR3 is TGTGCCAGCAGCCCTCTGCCCCGGACAGATTCACCCCTCCACTTT.

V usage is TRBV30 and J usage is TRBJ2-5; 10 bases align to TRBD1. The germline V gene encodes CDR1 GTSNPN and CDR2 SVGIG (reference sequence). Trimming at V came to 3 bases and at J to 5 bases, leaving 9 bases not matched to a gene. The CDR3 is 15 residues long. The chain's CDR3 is CAWRDRGHWGETQYF. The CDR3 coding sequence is TGTGCCTGGAGAGACAGGGGGCATTGGGGGGAGACCCAGTACTTC.

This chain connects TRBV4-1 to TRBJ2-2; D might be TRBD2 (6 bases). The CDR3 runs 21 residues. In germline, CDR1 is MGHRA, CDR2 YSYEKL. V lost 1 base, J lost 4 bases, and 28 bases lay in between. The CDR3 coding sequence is TGCGCCAGCAGCCAAGTCGCCAATAGCGGAGGAGGCCCCCGAAGCACCGGGGAGCTGTTTTTT. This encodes CASSQVANSGGGPRSTGELFF.

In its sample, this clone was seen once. The CDR3 nucleotides are TGTGCCAGCAGCTTGAGCGGGAGACAGACCCAGTACTTC. Amino acid sequence: CASSLSGRQTQYF. This chain connects TRBV7-2 to TRBJ2-5, with 8 bases identical to TRBD2. The CDR3 sequence is 13 residues long. V dropped 3 bases and J dropped 6; count of bases not matched to a gene: 3. CDR1 SGHTA and CDR2 FQGNSA come from the germline V gene.

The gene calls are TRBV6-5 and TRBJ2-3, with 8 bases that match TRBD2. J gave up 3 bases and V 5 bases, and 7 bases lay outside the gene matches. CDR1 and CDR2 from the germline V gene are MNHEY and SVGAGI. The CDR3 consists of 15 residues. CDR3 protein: CASSLGAGGTDTQYF. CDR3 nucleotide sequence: TGTGCCAGCAGTCTCGGGGCGGGAGGTACAGATACGCAGTATTTT.